A single sample is the source of the 12 T cell receptor beta chains below, sequenced in a study of PD-L1 blockade in urothelial cancer (dated by TCRdb to 2016 to 2017). Explained via the paper, the time point label denotes: peripheral blood 6 weeks after treatment start. The library relied on the immunoSEQ multiplex PCR assay. In TCRdb, the immuneACCESS table is reduced to in-frame sequences with V and J assigned. These tables do not hold every clone; where another copy was compared, an unresolved V gene accounts for under half, and the others remain unexplained. This sample comprises under 70,000 clones, roughly 90% of them detected only once. The ten largest make up 11% of the sample. The sequences come from PBMCs, collected around atezolizumab (anti-PD-L1) treatment. Receptors were obtained from a man aged 55 to 70 with urothelial cancer.

The rearrangement joins TRBV11-2 to TRBJ2-7, with 8 bases identical to TRBD1. Germline V gene sequence: CDR1 SGHAT, CDR2 FQNNGV. The CDR3 spans 15 residues. With V trimmed by 5 bases and J by 4 bases, 10 bases remained unmatched. The CDR3 coding sequence is TGTGCCAGCAGCCCGCTCGGGACAGGACCTTACGAGCAGTACTTC. Translated, it gives CASSPLGTGPYEQYF.

This clone has just a few counts. The chain carries TRBV6-5 and TRBJ2-3, with a possible D match to TRBD1 (6 bases). There are 15 residues in the CDR3. Per the germline V gene, CDR1 is MNHEY and CDR2 is SVGAGI. V shed 5 bases and J shed 3 bases, with 15 bases lying between them. CDR3 amino acids: CASSAQGSSTDTQYF. Here the CDR3 DNA reads TGTGCCAGCAGTGCACAGGGATCTAGTACAGATACGCAGTATTTT.

This rearrangement joins TRBV4-1 to TRBJ1-1, with 7 bases matching TRBD1. CDR1 and CDR2 (germline): MGHRA, YSYEKL. The CDR3 runs to 15 residues. Trimming cost V 4 bases and J 3 bases; bases outside gene matches: 8. CDR3 region: CASSPHRGIDTEAFF. The CDR3 DNA follows: TGCGCCAGCAGCCCTCACAGGGGAATCGACACTGAAGCTTTCTTT.

V and J are TRBV5-5 and TRBJ1-4; tentatively, D is TRBD1 (5 bases). The CDR3 is 16 residues long. CDR1 is SGHKS, CDR2 YYEKEE, per germline (reference sequence). V was cut by 3 bases and J by 0 bases, with 12 bases left in between. Written as DNA, the CDR3 is TGTGCCAGCAGCTCCTACGCAGGGCCAACTAATGAAAAACTGTTTTTT. Amino acids: CASSSYAGPTNEKLFF.

The chain has TRBV2 and TRBJ2-7; 13 nucleotides align to TRBD2. Germline CDR1 is SNHLY and CDR2 is FYNNEI. CDR3 length: 18 residues. V was clipped by 0 bases and J by 4 bases; unmatched bases: 9. CDR3 sequence reads: CASSEADLGLAGQYEQYF. The CDR3 DNA follows: TGTGCCAGCAGTGAAGCTGATTTGGGACTAGCGGGGCAATACGAGCAGTACTTC.

CDR3 sequence reads: CASSLADYEQYF. The CDR3 DNA sequence: TGTGCCAGCAGTTTGGCGGACTACGAGCAGTACTTC. The rearrangement joins TRBV28 to TRBJ2-7; D unresolved. Per the germline V gene, CDR1 is MDHEN and CDR2 is SYDVKM. Trimming pared 3 bases from V and 3 bases from J, leaving 6 bases between. The length of the CDR3 is 12 residues. Together with reference TRBV28 and TRBJ2-7, the CDR3 gives the full variable domain: DVKVTQSSRYLVKRTGEKVFLECVQDMDHENMFWYRQDPGLGLRLIYFSYDVKMKEKGDIPEGYSVSREKKERFSLILESASTNQTSMYLCASSLADYEQYFGPGTRLTVT.

This clone appeared once. V gene TRBV27 combines with J gene TRBJ2-6; no definite D call. The V gene lost 3 bases and the J gene lost 2 bases, with 8 bases spanning the gap. CDR1 and CDR2 (germline): MNHEY, SMNVEV (reference sequence). The CDR3 length is 15 residues. CDR3 sequence reads: CASSFFPPGANVLTF. The CDR3 DNA sequence: TGTGCCAGCAGTTTCTTTCCCCCTGGGGCCAACGTCCTGACTTTC.

This clone has only one observation. V usage is TRBV28 and J usage is TRBJ2-7; no clear D. The CDR3 has 12 amino acids. V was shortened by 7 bases and J by 4 bases, with 11 bases between the two germline ends. Germline assignment: CDR1 MDHEN and CDR2 SYDVKM. The CDR3 DNA reads as TGTGCCAGCACTATTGACGGGTACGAGCAGTACTTC. It specifies CASTIDGYEQYF.

The rearrangement uses TRBV2 and TRBJ1-1, with no clear D. Per the germline V gene, CDR1 is SNHLY and CDR2 is FYNNEI. CDR3 length: 13 residues. The V end was cut by 3 bases, the J end by 5 bases, with 10 bases between. The CDR3 region has the DNA TGTGCCAGCAGTGAGCCAGGAAAGACTGAAGCTTTCTTT. Encoded protein: CASSEPGKTEAFF.

This clone was found once. The V gene is TRBV6-5, the J gene TRBJ1-4, with D hard to call. The CDR3 loop spans 13 amino acids. Germline values: CDR1 MNHEY, CDR2 SVGAGI. V was pared by 5 bases and J by 5 bases, with 9 bases between. CDR3 amino acids: CASSDWENEKLFF. CDR3 coding DNA: TGTGCCAGCAGTGACTGGGAGAATGAAAAACTGTTTTTT.

This clone was seen a single time. This sequence joins TRBV7-3 and TRBJ2-2, with D uncertain. Germline V gene lookup returns CDR1 SGHTA and CDR2 FQGTGA. Deletions cut 5 bases from V and 5 bases from J, with 9 bases between. The CDR3 is 13 residues long. The CDR3 coding sequence is TGTGCCAGCAGCCCCGGTAATACCGGGGAGCTGTTTTTT. Its translation: CASSPGNTGELFF.

V is TRBV5-1 and J is TRBJ2-7; 10 positions match TRBD1. Germline V CDR1 and CDR2: SGHRS, YFSETQ. V was clipped by 4 bases and J by 4 bases; unmatched bases: 5. This CDR3 contains 14 residues. CDR3 in amino acids: CASSPGQGSYEQYF. CDR3 DNA sequence: TGCGCCAGCAGCCCGGGACAGGGGAGTTACGAGCAGTACTTC.